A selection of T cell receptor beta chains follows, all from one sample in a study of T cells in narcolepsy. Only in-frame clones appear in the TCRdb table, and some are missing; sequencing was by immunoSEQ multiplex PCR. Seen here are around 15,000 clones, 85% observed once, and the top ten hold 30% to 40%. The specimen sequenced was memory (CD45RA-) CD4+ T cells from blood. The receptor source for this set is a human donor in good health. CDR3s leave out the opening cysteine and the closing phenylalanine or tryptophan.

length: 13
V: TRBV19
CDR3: ASSIVLVSYNEQF

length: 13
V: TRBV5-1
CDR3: ASSLLAGDLGTQY

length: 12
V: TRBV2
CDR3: ASISGKANQPQH

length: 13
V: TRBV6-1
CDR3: ASSEARTGTYGYT

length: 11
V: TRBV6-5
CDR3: ASSQLGGDGYT

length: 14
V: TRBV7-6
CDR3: ASSLGGQMNTGELF

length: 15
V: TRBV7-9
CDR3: ASSLFSGGPSSYEQY

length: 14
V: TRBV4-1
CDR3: ASSQARSFSGNTIY

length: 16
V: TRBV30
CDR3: AWSSGQGTTSNYLEAF

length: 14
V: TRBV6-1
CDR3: ASSEVWVAGFGEQF

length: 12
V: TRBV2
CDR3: ASSEGLRNSPLH

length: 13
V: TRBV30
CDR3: AWSFTPALNTEAF

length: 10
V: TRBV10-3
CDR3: ATGTVGQPQH

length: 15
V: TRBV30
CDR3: AWSVLGSGRTGEKLF

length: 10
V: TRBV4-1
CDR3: ASSQVGSEAF

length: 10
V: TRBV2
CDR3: ASRDIVYGYT

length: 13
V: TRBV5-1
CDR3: ASSLGAGDTSPLH

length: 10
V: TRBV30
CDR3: AWSDRGVTQY

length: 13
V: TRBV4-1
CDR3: ASSPQGGVNEKLF

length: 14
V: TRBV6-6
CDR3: ASSGAPGTGGQPQH

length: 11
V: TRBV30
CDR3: AWSLLPRDTQY

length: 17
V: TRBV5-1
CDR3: ASSLVLGTSGRRTDTQY

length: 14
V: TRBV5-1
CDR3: ASSFFVSGSGETQY

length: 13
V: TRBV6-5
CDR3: ASSLNRGPGQPQH

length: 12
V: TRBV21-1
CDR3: ASSKLRSNQPQH

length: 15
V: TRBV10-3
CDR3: AISESGGHGAGNTIY

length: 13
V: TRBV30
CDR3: AWSSPASAKNIQY

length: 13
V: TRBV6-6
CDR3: ASSYPTGGNTEAF

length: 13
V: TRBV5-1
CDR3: ASSQAGQDYYGYT

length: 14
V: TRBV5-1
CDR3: ASSLDGRGGTDTQY

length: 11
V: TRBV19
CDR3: ASSPLGADTQY